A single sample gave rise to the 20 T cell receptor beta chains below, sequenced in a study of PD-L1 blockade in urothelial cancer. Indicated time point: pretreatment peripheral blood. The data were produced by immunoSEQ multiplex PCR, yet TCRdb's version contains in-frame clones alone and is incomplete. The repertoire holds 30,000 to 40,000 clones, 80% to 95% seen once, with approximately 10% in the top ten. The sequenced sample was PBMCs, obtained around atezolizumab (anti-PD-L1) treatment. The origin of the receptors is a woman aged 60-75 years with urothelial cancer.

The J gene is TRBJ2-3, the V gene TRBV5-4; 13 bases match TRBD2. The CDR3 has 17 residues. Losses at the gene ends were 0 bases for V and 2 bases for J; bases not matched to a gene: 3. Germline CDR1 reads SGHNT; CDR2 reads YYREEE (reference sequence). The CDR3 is CASSLATSGRPTDTQYF. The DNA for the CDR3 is TGTGCCAGCAGCTTGGCGACTAGCGGGAGGCCCACAGATACGCAGTATTTT.

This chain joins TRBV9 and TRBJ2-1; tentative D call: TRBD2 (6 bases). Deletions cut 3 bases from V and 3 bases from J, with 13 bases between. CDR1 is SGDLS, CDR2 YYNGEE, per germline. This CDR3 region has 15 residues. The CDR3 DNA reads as TGTGCCAGCAGCGCCGGTAGCGGATTCTACAATGAGCAGTTCTTC. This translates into CASSAGSGFYNEQFF.

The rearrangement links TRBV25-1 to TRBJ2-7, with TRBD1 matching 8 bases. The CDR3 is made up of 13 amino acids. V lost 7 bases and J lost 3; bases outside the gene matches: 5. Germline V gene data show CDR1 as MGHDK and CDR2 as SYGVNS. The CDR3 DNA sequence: TGTGCCAGCACCCAGACAGGGGACTACGAGCAGTACTTC. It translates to CASTQTGDYEQYF.

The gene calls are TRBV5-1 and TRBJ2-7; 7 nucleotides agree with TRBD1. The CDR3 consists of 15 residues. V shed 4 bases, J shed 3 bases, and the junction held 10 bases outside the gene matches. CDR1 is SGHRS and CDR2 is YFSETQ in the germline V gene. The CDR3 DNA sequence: TGCGCCAGCAGCCACCCGGGACAGACCTACTACGAGCAGTACTTC. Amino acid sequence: CASSHPGQTYYEQYF.

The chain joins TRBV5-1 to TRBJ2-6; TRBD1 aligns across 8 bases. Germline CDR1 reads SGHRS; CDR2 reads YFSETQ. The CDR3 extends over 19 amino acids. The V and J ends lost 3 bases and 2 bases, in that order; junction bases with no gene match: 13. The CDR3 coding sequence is TGCGCCAGCAGCTCCCCCTTGACAGGGGTAATGGCTGGGGCCAACGTCCTGACTTTC. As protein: CASSSPLTGVMAGANVLTF. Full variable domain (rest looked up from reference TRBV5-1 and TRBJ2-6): KAGVTQTPRYLIKTRGQQVTLSCSPISGHRSVSWYQQTPGQGLQFLFEYFSETQRNKGNFPGRFSGRQFSNSRSEMNVSTLELGDSALYLCASSSPLTGVMAGANVLTFGAGSRLTVL.

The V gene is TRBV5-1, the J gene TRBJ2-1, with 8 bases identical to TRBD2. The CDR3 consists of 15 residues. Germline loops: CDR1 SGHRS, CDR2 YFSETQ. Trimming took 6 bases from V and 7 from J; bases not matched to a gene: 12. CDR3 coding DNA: TGCGCCAGCACCCCCTCAAGCGGGAGTGTTAATGAGCAGTTCTTC. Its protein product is CASTPSSGSVNEQFF. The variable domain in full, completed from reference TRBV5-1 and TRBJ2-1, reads KAGVTQTPRYLIKTRGQQVTLSCSPISGHRSVSWYQQTPGQGLQFLFEYFSETQRNKGNFPGRFSGRQFSNSRSEMNVSTLELGDSALYLCASTPSSGSVNEQFFGPGTRLTVL.

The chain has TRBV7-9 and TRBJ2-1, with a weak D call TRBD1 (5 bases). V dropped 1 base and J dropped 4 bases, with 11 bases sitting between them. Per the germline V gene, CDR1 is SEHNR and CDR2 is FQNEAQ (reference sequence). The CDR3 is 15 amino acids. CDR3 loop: CASSLVLRGYNEQFF. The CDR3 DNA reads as TGTGCCAGCAGCTTAGTATTAAGGGGTTACAATGAGCAGTTCTTC.

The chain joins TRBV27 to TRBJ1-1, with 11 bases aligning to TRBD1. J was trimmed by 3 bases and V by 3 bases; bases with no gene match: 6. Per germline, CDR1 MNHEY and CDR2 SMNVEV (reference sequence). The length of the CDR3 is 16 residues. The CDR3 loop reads CASSLGTGGKHTEAFF. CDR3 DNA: TGTGCCAGCAGTTTGGGGACAGGGGGTAAGCACACTGAAGCTTTCTTT.

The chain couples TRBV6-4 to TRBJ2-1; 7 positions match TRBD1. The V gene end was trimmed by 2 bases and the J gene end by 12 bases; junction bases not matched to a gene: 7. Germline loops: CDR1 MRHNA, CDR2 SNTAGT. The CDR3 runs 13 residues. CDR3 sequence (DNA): TGTGCCAGCAGTGACGAACAGGGGTTGGGGCAGTTCTTC. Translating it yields CASSDEQGLGQFF.

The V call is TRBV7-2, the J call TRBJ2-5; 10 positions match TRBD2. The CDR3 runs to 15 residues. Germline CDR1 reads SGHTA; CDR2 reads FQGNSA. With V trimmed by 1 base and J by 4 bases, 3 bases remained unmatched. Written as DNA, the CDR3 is TGTGCCAGCAGCTTAGGTTCTAGCGGGAGAGAGACCCAGTACTTC. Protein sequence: CASSLGSSGRETQYF. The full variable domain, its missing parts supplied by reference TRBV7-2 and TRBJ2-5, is GAGVSQSPSNKVTEKGKDVELRCDPISGHTALYWYRQSLGQGLEFLIYFQGNSAPDKSGLPSDRFSAERTGGSVSTLTIQRTQQEDSAVYLCASSLGSSGRETQYFGPGTRLLVL.

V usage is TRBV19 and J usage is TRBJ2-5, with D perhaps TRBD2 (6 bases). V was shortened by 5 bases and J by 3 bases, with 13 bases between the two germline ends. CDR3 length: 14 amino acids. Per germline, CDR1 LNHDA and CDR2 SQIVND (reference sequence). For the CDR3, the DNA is TGTGCCAGTAGTTCGGGACTTATAAAAGAGACCCAGTACTTC. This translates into CASSSGLIKETQYF.

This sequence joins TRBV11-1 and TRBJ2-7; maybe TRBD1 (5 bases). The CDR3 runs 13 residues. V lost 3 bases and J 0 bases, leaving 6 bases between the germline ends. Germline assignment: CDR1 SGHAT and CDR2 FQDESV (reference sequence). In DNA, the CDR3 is TGTGCCAGCAGCTTGGACAACTCCTACGAGCAGTACTTC. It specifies CASSLDNSYEQYF.

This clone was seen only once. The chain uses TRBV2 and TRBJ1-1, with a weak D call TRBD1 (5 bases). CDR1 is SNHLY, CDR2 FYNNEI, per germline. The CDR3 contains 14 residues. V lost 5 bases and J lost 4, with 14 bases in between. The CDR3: CASSSQGGGTEAFF. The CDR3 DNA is TGTGCCAGCAGTTCTCAGGGAGGTGGCACTGAAGCTTTCTTT.

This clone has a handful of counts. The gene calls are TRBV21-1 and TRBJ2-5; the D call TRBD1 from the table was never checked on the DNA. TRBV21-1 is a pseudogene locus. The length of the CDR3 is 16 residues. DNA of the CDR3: TGTGCCAGCAGCCCAGGACAGGGCTCATGGGGGGAGACCCAGTACTTC. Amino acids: CASSPGQGSWGETQYF.

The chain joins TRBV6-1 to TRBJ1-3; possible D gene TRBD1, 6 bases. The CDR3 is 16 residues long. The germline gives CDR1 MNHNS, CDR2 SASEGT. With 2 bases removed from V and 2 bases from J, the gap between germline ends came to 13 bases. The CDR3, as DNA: TGTGCCAGCAGTGAAACGGCAGGGGAAGCTGGAAACACCATATATTTT. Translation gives CASSETAGEAGNTIYF.

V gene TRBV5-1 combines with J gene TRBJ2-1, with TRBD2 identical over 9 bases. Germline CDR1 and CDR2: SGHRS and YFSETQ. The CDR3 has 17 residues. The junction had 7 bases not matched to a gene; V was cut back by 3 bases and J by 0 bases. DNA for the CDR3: TGCGCCAGCAGCTCCTATAGCGGGAGTGTCTCCTACAATGAGCAGTTCTTC. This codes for CASSSYSGSVSYNEQFF.

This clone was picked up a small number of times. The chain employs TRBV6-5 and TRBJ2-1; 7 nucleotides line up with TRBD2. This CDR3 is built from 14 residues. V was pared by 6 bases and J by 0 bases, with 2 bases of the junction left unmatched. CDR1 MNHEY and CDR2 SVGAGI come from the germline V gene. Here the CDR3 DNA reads TGTGCCAGCAGCCGCGGGAGCTCCTACAATGAGCAGTTCTTC. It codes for CASSRGSSYNEQFF.

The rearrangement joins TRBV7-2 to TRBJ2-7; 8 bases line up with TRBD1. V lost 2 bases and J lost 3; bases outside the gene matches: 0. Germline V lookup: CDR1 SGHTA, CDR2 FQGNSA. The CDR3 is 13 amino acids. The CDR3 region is CASSLTGGYEQYF. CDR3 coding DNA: TGTGCCAGCAGCTTAACAGGGGGCTACGAGCAGTACTTC. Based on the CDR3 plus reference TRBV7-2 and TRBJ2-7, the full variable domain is GAGVSQSPSNKVTEKGKDVELRCDPISGHTALYWYRQSLGQGLEFLIYFQGNSAPDKSGLPSDRFSAERTGGSVSTLTIQRTQQEDSAVYLCASSLTGGYEQYFGPGTRLTVT.

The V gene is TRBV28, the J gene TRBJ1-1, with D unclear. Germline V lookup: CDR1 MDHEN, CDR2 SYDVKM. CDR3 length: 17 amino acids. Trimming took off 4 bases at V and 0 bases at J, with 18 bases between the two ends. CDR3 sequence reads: CASSSRSPPKMNTEAFF. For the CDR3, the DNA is TGTGCCAGCAGTTCCAGATCCCCCCCCAAAATGAACACTGAAGCTTTCTTT.

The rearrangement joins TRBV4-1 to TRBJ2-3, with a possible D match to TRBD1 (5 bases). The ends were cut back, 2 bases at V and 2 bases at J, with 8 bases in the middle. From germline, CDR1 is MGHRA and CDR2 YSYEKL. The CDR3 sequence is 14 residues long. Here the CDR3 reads CASSQQGPTDTQYF. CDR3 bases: TGCGCCAGCAGCCAACAGGGTCCCACAGATACGCAGTATTTT.